This T cell receptor (beta chain) derives from a study of blood T cell repertoires in COVID-19. Overall study context: In each case, the material was cDNA or gDNA derived from T cells, B-cell-depleted T cells, or PBMCs.

CDR3 length: 16 amino acids. Germline V lookup: CDR1 KGHSH, CDR2 LQKENI. The ends lost 4 bases at V and 3 bases at J; junction bases unmatched: 10. Sequencing was performed with immunoSEQ multiplex PCR; in TCRdb, only in-frame clones are kept and a portion is missing. The data show about 250,000 clones, with approximately 80% seen just once and around 8.9% held by the top ten. The sequenced material came from peripheral blood. The clonotype was recovered from a man at least 80 years old with acute or convalescent COVID-19. The chain recombines TRBV18 with TRBJ2-3, with 7 bases lining up with TRBD2. The CDR3 DNA sequence: TGTGCCAGCTCACAACGGACTAGTGGCGGGACAGATACGCAGTATTTT. Translated, it gives CASSQRTSGGTDTQYF.